This T cell receptor (beta chain) derives from a study of T cells in Graves' hyperthyroidism and ophthalmopathy. Study details: Peripheral blood was collected at initial diagnosis, before any treatment.

TCR beta CDR3 regions were amplified from RNA. First-round RT-PCR with HTBI primers amplified the TCR CDR3 region. TCRdb independently ran MiXCR on the multiplex PCR reads; one entry per CDR3 protein. This sample has some 200,000 distinct CDR3 sequences, with around a sixth found just once. For Graves' hyperthyroidism to be stable, ophthalmopathy could not progress within 18 months. The sequenced sample was blood. This TCR derives from a woman aged 50 to 60 with Graves' hyperthyroidism.

The CDR3 region is CASTKDRGGNEQFF. The CDR3, as DNA: TGTGCCAGCACCAAGGACAGGGGGGGCAATGAGCAGTTCTTC. V gene TRBV2 combines with J gene TRBJ2-1, with TRBD1 identical over 10 bases. The V gene end was trimmed by 7 bases and the J gene end by 6 bases; junction bases not matched to a gene: 6. Germline lookup yields CDR1 SNHLY and CDR2 FYNNEI. The CDR3 loop spans 14 amino acids.